One TCR beta chain is described in this entry. The record originates from a study of blood T cell repertoires in COVID-19. There are 16 residues in the CDR3. V was clipped by 7 bases and J by 1 base; unmatched bases: 10. The V gene's germline CDR1 is SGHRS and CDR2 YFSETQ. This table comes from immunoSEQ multiplex PCR, and its TCRdb copy is limited to in-frame clones, with some not included. The sample lists some 120,000 clones; about 88% were seen once. Sequenced sample: peripheral blood. The TCR comes from a man aged 55 to 70 with COVID-19, enrolled during active disease. This chain joins TRBV5-1 and TRBJ2-1, with 8 nucleotides matching TRBD2. CDR3 loop: CASSPRAGESYNEQFF. CDR3 nucleotide sequence: TGCGCCAGCTCCCCACGAGCGGGAGAATCCTACAATGAGCAGTTCTTC.